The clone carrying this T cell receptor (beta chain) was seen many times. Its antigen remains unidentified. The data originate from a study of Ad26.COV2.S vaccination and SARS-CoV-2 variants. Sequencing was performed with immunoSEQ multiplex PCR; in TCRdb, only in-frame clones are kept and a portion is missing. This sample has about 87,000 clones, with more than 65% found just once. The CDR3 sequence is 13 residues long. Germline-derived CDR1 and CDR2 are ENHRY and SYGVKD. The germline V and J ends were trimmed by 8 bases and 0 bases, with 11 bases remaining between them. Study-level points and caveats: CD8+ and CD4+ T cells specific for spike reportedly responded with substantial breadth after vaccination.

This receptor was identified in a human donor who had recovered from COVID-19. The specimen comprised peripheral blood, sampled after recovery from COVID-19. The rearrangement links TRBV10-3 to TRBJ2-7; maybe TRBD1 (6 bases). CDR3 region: CAILGDTSYEQYF. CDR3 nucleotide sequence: TGTGCCATCCTGGGGGACACCTCCTACGAGCAGTACTTC.